The next 16 T cell receptor beta chains were all read from a single sample in a study of cytomegalovirus exposure and HLA in healthy donors. PCR involved 60 Vbeta and 13 Jbeta primers. The repertoire was sequenced with immunoSEQ multiplex PCR; TCRdb's copy has only in-frame clones and lacks some. Here the sample table reports 140,000 to 150,000 clones. The sequencing input was PBMCs. Receptor source: a woman aged 45-65 years in good health and CMV-seronegative.

This chain links TRBV9 with TRBJ2-3; D is unclear. This CDR3 spans 14 amino acids. Trimming left V 3 bases short and J 6 bases short, with 14 bases between. Germline CDR1 is SGDLS and CDR2 is YYNGEE. Here the CDR3 reads CASSGAAGADTQYF. The CDR3 bases are TGTGCCAGCAGCGGAGCAGCAGGCGCGGATACGCAGTATTTT.

V usage is TRBV11-2 and J usage is TRBJ2-1; D gene uncertain. This CDR3 region has 14 residues. Per the germline V gene, CDR1 is SGHAT and CDR2 is FQNNGV. Between the trimmed V and J ends, which lost 2 bases and 7 bases, there was a span of 12 bases. CDR3 sequence reads: CASSLSLVVNEQFF. The CDR3 DNA is TGTGCCAGCAGCTTATCCCTAGTGGTTAATGAGCAGTTCTTC.

The genes are TRBV9 and TRBJ2-7, with 7 bases fitting TRBD1. This CDR3 is built from 16 residues. The germline gives CDR1 SGDLS, CDR2 YYNGEE. V lost 3 bases, J lost 6 bases, and 15 bases stayed unmatched. The CDR3 nucleotides are TGTGCCAGCAGCGAGTCGGGGACAGCGGTGTTGGGCGAGCAGTACTTC. It is translated as CASSESGTAVLGEQYF.

The chain carries TRBV28 and TRBJ2-7, with D possibly TRBD1 on 6 matching bases. The V end was cut by 3 bases, the J end by 3 bases, with 18 bases between. There are 16 residues in the CDR3. CDR1 MDHEN and CDR2 SYDVKM come from the germline V gene. Here the CDR3 reads CASSLISPDRDYEQYF. CDR3 DNA: TGTGCCAGCAGTTTGATCTCCCCGGACAGAGACTACGAGCAGTACTTC.

The CDR3 spells CASSFGGLMYEQYF. DNA of the CDR3: TGTGCCAGCAGCTTCGGTGGACTGATGTACGAGCAGTACTTC. The chain joins TRBV5-4 to TRBJ2-7; D might be TRBD2 (5 bases). The V end was cut by 2 bases, the J end by 4 bases, with 13 bases between. The length of the CDR3 is 14 residues. The germline V gene encodes CDR1 SGHNT and CDR2 YYREEE (reference sequence).

The CDR3, as DNA: TGTGCCAGCAGCGCTGATCCGGGACATCCCAGGGGGCAAGAGACCCAGTACTTC. Translated, it gives CASSADPGHPRGQETQYF. The rearrangement joins TRBV9 to TRBJ2-5; TRBD1 aligns across 7 bases. Germline V gene sequence: CDR1 SGDLS, CDR2 YYNGEE. The CDR3 is 18 amino acids. Trimming took 3 bases from V and 2 from J; bases not matched to a gene: 16.

The chain couples TRBV2 to TRBJ1-5; 8 nucleotides line up with TRBD1. Germline CDR1 and CDR2: SNHLY and FYNNEI. V gave up 4 bases and J gave up 2 bases; unmatched junction bases: 1. The CDR3 extends over 14 amino acids. CDR3: CASSVGQGNQPQHF. CDR3 DNA: TGTGCCAGCAGTGTGGGACAGGGCAATCAGCCCCAGCATTTT.

This rearrangement joins TRBV7-2 to TRBJ2-7; possibly TRBD2 for D (5 bases). The CDR3 sequence is 14 residues long. V gave up 0 bases and J gave up 9 bases, with 15 bases separating them. Germline assignment: CDR1 SGHTA and CDR2 FQGNSA. CDR3 DNA sequence: TGTGCCAGCAGCTTAGCGGGCGAGGGTTGGGGGCAGTACTTC. Encoded protein: CASSLAGEGWGQYF.

The V gene is TRBV7-2, the J gene TRBJ2-7; maybe TRBD2 (5 bases). The V gene lost 7 bases and the J gene lost 5 bases, with 12 bases spanning the gap. Germline CDR1 SGHTA, CDR2 FQGNSA. This CDR3 contains 12 residues. DNA for the CDR3: TGTGCCAGCACCCAAAATAGCGACGAGCAGTACTTC. This gives the protein CASTQNSDEQYF.

The J gene is TRBJ2-7, the V gene TRBV27, with D possibly being TRBD2 (6 bases). The V end was cut by 6 bases, the J end by 0 bases, with 15 bases between. Germline CDR1 and CDR2: MNHEY and SMNVEV (reference sequence). The CDR3 has 15 residues. CDR3 region: CASSPGLRSSYEQYF. The CDR3 DNA follows: TGTGCCAGCAGCCCGGGACTCCGGAGCTCCTACGAGCAGTACTTC.

Written as DNA, the CDR3 is TGTGCCAGCAGCTTAGCGGGACTCGCCTACGAGCAGTACTTC. Translation gives CASSLAGLAYEQYF. The chain uses TRBV7-9 and TRBJ2-7; perhaps TRBD2 as D (6 bases). Per germline, CDR1 SEHNR and CDR2 FQNEAQ (reference sequence). V was trimmed by 0 bases and J by 2 bases, leaving 8 bases between them. This CDR3 contains 14 residues.

The chain combines TRBV5-1 with TRBJ2-3, with a possible D match to TRBD2 (7 bases). V was cut by 4 bases and J by 2 bases, with 17 bases left in between. From germline, CDR1 is SGHRS and CDR2 YFSETQ. The CDR3 runs to 16 residues. The CDR3 region is CASSRKAGAPTDTQYF. In nucleotides, the CDR3 is TGCGCCAGCAGCAGGAAGGCGGGGGCTCCCACAGATACGCAGTATTTT.

This chain joins TRBV15 and TRBJ1-2; D call uncertain. Trimming removed 0 bases from V and 1 base from J, with 3 bases in between. Germline V gene sequence: CDR1 LNHNV, CDR2 YYDKDF (reference sequence). The CDR3 covers 13 residues. The CDR3: CATSRDLNYGYTF. The CDR3 DNA follows: TGTGCCACCAGCAGAGATCTTAACTATGGCTACACCTTC. Looking up the rest from reference TRBV15 and TRBJ1-2 gives the full variable domain: DAMVIQNPRYQVTQFGKPVTLSCSQTLNHNVMYWYQQKSSQAPKLLFHYYDKDFNNEADTPDNFQSRRPNTSFCFLDIRSPGLGDTAMYLCATSRDLNYGYTFGSGTRLTVV.

This chain uses TRBV11-2 with TRBJ2-1; 7 bases map to TRBD2. This CDR3 has 14 amino acids. Germline V lookup: CDR1 SGHAT, CDR2 FQNNGV. The V segment lost 5 bases and the J segment 7 bases; nucleotides outside the gene matches: 8. CDR3 sequence reads: CASSLGGIANEQFF. CDR3 DNA: TGTGCCAGCAGCCTGGGGGGGATTGCAAATGAGCAGTTCTTC.

The chain has TRBV7-9 and TRBJ1-6, with D perhaps TRBD1 (6 bases). V gave up 5 bases and J gave up 7 bases, with 12 bases separating them. Germline CDR1 reads SEHNR; CDR2 reads FQNEAQ (reference sequence). CDR3 size: 14 residues. The CDR3 sequence is CASSGTSGNSPLHF. The CDR3 coding sequence is TGTGCCAGCAGCGGGACATCAGGAAATTCACCCCTCCACTTT.

The gene calls are TRBV9 and TRBJ2-7; maybe TRBD2 (5 bases). CDR3 size: 14 residues. Trimming took 2 bases from V and 2 from J, leaving 11 bases between them. Germline V gives CDR1 SGDLS, CDR2 YYNGEE. The CDR3 region is CASSVDGVAYEQYF. The CDR3 bases are TGTGCCAGCAGCGTGGACGGGGTTGCCTACGAGCAGTACTTC.